The subject of this entry is one T cell receptor (beta chain). The antigen remains unidentified. The same CDR3 can be traced to other DNA sequences in this sample. The germline CDR1 and CDR2 sequences are SEHNR and FQNEAQ (reference sequence). Trimming stripped 1 base from V and 3 bases from J, with 6 bases between. CDR3 length equals 13 residues. PCR primers comprised 60 Vbeta and 13 Jbeta primers. Clones were sequenced by immunoSEQ multiplex PCR, and TCRdb holds only the in-frame ones, with some missing. The sample holds roughly 150,000 clones, about 79% seen once. The data belong to a study of cytomegalovirus exposure and HLA in healthy donors. Study observations and caveats: In an earlier analysis, about 87% or about 30%: the productive usage of most TCR beta V segments.

This sequence was found in a male donor in good health and CMV-seronegative. Material for sequencing was PBMCs. V gene TRBV7-9 combines with J gene TRBJ2-5; no firm D call. The CDR3 DNA sequence: TGTGCCAGCAGCTTAGGACTCGAAGAGACCCAGTACTTC. It specifies CASSLGLEETQYF.